This T cell receptor (beta chain) was sequenced for a study of blood T cell repertoires in COVID-19. TCRdb keeps only in-frame clones here, not all; method: immunoSEQ multiplex PCR. The table includes some 340,000 clones, around 83% detected once. V shed 4 bases and J 2 bases; nucleotides not matched to a gene: 7. This CDR3 has 15 residues. CDR1 is ENHRY, CDR2 SYGVKD, per germline. Donors in Cohort 3 who had recovered were those with two negative PCRs, healthcare professional clearance, or resolution of their symptoms. The sequence came from a woman in her fifties or sixties who had recovered from COVID-19. This chain links TRBV10-3 with TRBJ1-1; 7 bases line up with TRBD1. Sequencing was done on a sample of PBMCs or T cells enriched from blood (not recorded which). The CDR3 spells CAISGRQGLNTEAFF. CDR3 nucleotide sequence: TGTGCCATCAGTGGACGACAGGGCCTAAACACTGAAGCTTTCTTT.